This passage covers 30 T cell receptor beta chains from one sample sequenced in a study of tumor-infiltrating lymphocytes in primary liver carcinoma. The template, roughly 510 ng total RNA, yielded TCR beta cDNA made with a constant-region primer. Slightly modified ARM-PCR with three nested multiplex PCR rounds yielded TCR beta libraries. Forward primers for TRBV1-TRBV30 and a C-beta reverse primer served the first two PCR rounds, at roughly 10 cycles each. Using its own MiXCR run on the multiplex PCR reads, TCRdb lists one record per CDR3 protein. The data contain 310,000 or so distinct CDR3 sequences, around three fifths of them singletons. Unsorted whole blood yielded blood RNA, and germline DNA was extracted as well. Sequenced input: peripheral blood. The receptors here all came from a woman aged 25 to 39 with primary liver carcinoma and hepatitis B virus infection.

The rearrangement links TRBV6-2 or TRBV6-3 to TRBJ2-1, with D perhaps matching TRBD2 (6 bases). The CDR3 loop spans 12 amino acids. The germline gives CDR1 MNHEY, CDR2 SVGEGT. Trimming removed 2 bases at V and 12 bases at J, with 11 bases between. Here the CDR3 DNA reads TGTGCCAGCAGTTACGGGCCCGGGAGGCAGTTCTTC. Translated: CASSYGPGRQFF.

On this clonotype itself: A junction boundary mismatches the germline segment, possibly from a read error. The chain is built from TRBV5-8 and TRBJ1-5, with TRBD1 matching 9 bases. The germline V gene has CDR1 SGHTS and CDR2 YDEGEE. CDR3 length: 15 residues. The CDR3 DNA follows: TGTGCCAGCAGCAGGGGACAGGGTAGCATTCAGCCCCAGCATTTT. Translated: CASSRGQGSIQPQHF.

This clonotype was observed once. This may be a read error: a much more frequent sequence differs by one nucleotide. Here the CDR3 reads CASSRTGTQAYERYF. The CDR3 DNA reads as TGTGCCAGCAGCCGTACCGGGACCCAAGCCTACGAGCGGTACTTC. The chain joins TRBV12-3 or TRBV12-4 to TRBJ2-7; D may match TRBD1 or TRBD2 (5 bases each). The CDR3 runs 15 residues.

The V call is TRBV12-3 or TRBV12-4, the J call TRBJ1-1; unclear D gene. The CDR3 has 14 residues. Trimming stripped 1 base from V and 1 base from J, with 7 bases between. The CDR3 DNA reads as TGTGCCAGCAGTTTAGAAGTGGCGAACACTGAAGCTTTCTTT. It specifies CASSLEVANTEAFF.

The rearrangement links TRBV11-2 to TRBJ2-3; D is perhaps TRBD2 (6 bases). With 1 base removed from V and 7 bases from J, the gap between germline ends came to 21 bases. CDR3 length equals 17 residues. CDR1 and CDR2 (germline): SGHAT, FQNNGV. As DNA, the CDR3 is TGTGCCAGCAGCTTAGCGCTCCCCAGGACTAAATTGAATACGCAGTATTTT. This encodes CASSLALPRTKLNTQYF. Variable domain in full (rest from reference TRBV11-2 and TRBJ2-3): EAGVAQSPRYKIIEKRQSVAFWCNPISGHATLYWYQQILGQGPKLLIQFQNNGVVDDSQLPKDRFSAERLKGVDSTLKIQPAKLEDSAVYLCASSLALPRTKLNTQYFGPGTRLTVL.

The chain couples TRBV4-2 to TRBJ2-7; maybe TRBD1 (7 bases). The CDR3 loop spans 15 amino acids. Germline V gives CDR1 LGHNA, CDR2 YNFKEQ. CDR3 bases: TGTGCTAGCGGCCAGGGTATGACAGGGATCCACGAGCAGTACTTC. Amino acids: CASGQGMTGIHEQYF.

A few counts support this clonotype. The gene calls are TRBV6-5 and TRBJ2-5; the match to TRBD2 covers 8 bases. Germline CDR1 MNHEY, CDR2 SVGAGI. The length of the CDR3 is 14 residues. Trimming cost V 7 bases and J 5 bases; bases outside gene matches: 9. The CDR3 here is CASTLSGRGETQYF. CDR3 DNA sequence: TGTGCCAGCACCTTAAGCGGGAGAGGGGAGACCCAGTACTTC.

The table lists this clonotype with many counts. The genes are TRBV29-1 and TRBJ1-2; the match to TRBD1 covers 10 bases. The CDR3 sequence is 12 residues long. J gave up 7 bases and V 6 bases, and 5 bases lay outside the gene matches. Germline CDR1 and CDR2: SQVTM and ANQGSEA. The CDR3 protein is CSVLDRGAGYTF. For the CDR3, the DNA is TGCAGCGTCCTGGACAGGGGGGCTGGCTACACCTTC.

The chain has TRBV7-9 and TRBJ2-7; 7 bases are shared with TRBD1. The CDR3 consists of 15 residues. The germline V gene encodes CDR1 SEHNR and CDR2 FQNEAQ (reference sequence). J lost 3 bases, V lost 2 bases, and 7 bases had no gene match. DNA of the CDR3: TGTGCCAGCAGCTTACCGCGACAGGGTATCTACGAGCAGTACTTC. Translation gives CASSLPRQGIYEQYF.

In regard to this clonotype: The junction departs from germline at one end; a sequencing error may be responsible. The genes are TRBV5-5 and TRBJ2-1, with 10 bases that match TRBD2. Germline assignment: CDR1 SGHKS and CDR2 YYEKEE (reference sequence). This CDR3 comprises 15 residues. CDR3 in amino acids: CVSSSGTSDYNEQFF. Here the CDR3 DNA reads TGTGTCAGCAGCTCCGGGACTAGCGACTACAATGAACAGTTCTTC.

On this clonotype itself: With a much larger clone just one base away, this may be a read error. The CDR3 loop is CSIGEGGRSYEQYF. The CDR3 nucleotides read TGCAGCATTGGGGAGGGCGGGAGGTCCTACGAGCAGTACTTC. The V call is TRBV29-1, the J call TRBJ2-7; 8 nucleotides agree with TRBD2. The CDR3 consists of 14 residues. V trimming: 8 bases; J trimming: 1 base; junction bases outside the gene matches: 10. Germline V gives CDR1 SQVTM, CDR2 ANQGSEA.

A remark on this clonotype: This could be a read error, since a much larger clone is one nucleotide away. The chain recombines TRBV4-2 with TRBJ2-1; 11 nucleotides match TRBD2. In germline, CDR1 is LGHNA, CDR2 YNFKEQ. The CDR3 spans 15 residues. CDR3 DNA: TGCGTCAGCAGCCCGGGACTAGCGGAAGGTGGTGAGCAGTTCTTC. It yields the protein CVSSPGLAEGGEQFF.

In this sample, this clonotype turned up once. V usage is TRBV6-2 or TRBV6-3 and J usage is TRBJ2-3; D ambiguous. CDR3 size: 15 residues. V was pared by 2 bases and J by 6 bases, with 15 bases between. Germline V gene lookup returns CDR1 MNHEY and CDR2 SVGEGT. CDR3 nucleotides: TGTGCCAGCAGTTACATTGCGAGTTTCGGCGATACGCAGTATTTT. Its translation is CASSYIASFGDTQYF.

Worth noting for this clonotype: A much larger clone differs by one base, so this may be a read error. A read error is likely, as this CDR3 ends without the conserved phenylalanine or tryptophan. This rearrangement joins TRBV6-5 to TRBJ1-5; tentative D call: TRBD1 (5 bases). Trimming removed 2 bases from V and 6 bases from J, with 11 bases in between. The CDR3 extends over 14 amino acids. Germline V gene lookup returns CDR1 MNHEY and CDR2 SVGAGI. For the CDR3, the DNA is TGTGCCAGCAGTTACGAGGCGGGGACTCAGCCCCAGCATGTT. Protein product: CASSYEAGTQPQHV.

Concerning this clonotype: A read error may account for a junction end that differs from germline. The chain couples TRBV11-3 to TRBJ2-1; the match to TRBD2 covers 8 bases. The CDR3 spans 16 residues. The germline CDR1 and CDR2 sequences are SGHNT and YENEEA. CDR3: CASSLRPSGSYNEQLF. CDR3 nucleotides: TGTGCCAGCAGCTTGAGACCGAGCGGGAGCTACAATGAGCAGCTCTTC. Using reference TRBV11-3 and TRBJ2-1 for the parts outside the CDR3, the full variable domain is EAGVVQSPRYKIIEKKQPVAFWCNPISGHNTLYWYLQNLGQGPELLIRYENEEAVDDSQLPKDRFSAERLKGVDSTLKIQPAELGDSAVYLCASSLRPSGSYNEQLFGPGTRLTVL.

Worth noting for this clonotype: Relative to the germline gene, one junction end is altered; a read error may explain this. The V gene is TRBV4-3, the J gene TRBJ2-1; D possibly uses TRBD1 or TRBD2 (6 bases each). The CDR3 runs 16 residues. Per germline, CDR1 LGHNA and CDR2 YSLEER. The CDR3 coding sequence is TGCGCCAGCGGCCACCCGCGGACGGGGGCGGTAAATGAGCAGTTCTTC. This encodes CASGHPRTGAVNEQFF.

Comment on this clonotype: One base away lies a much larger clone, so this may be a sequencing read error. The CDR3 here is CVSSQWDRNTEAFF. CDR3 DNA: TGTGTCAGCAGCCAATGGGACAGGAACACTGAAGCTTTCTTT. This sequence joins TRBV4-2 and TRBJ1-1; 7 bases line up with TRBD1. This CDR3 has 14 residues. Germline CDR1 and CDR2: LGHNA and YNFKEQ.

Comments on this clonotype: The conserved closing phenylalanine or tryptophan is absent in this CDR3, likely reflecting a read error. This sequence joins TRBV12-3 or TRBV12-4 and TRBJ1-1; weak D call: TRBD1 (6 bases). V dropped 7 bases and J dropped 4 bases, with 19 bases sitting between them. This CDR3 is 15 amino acids long. The CDR3 region has the DNA TGTGCCAGCACTACGAGAGGGGGGGCTAGCACTGAAGCTTTCTTA. Its protein product is CASTTRGGASTEAFL.

This clonotype was detected many times. The chain has TRBV29-1 and TRBJ2-5; 8 positions match TRBD1. V lost 3 bases, J lost 1 base, and 4 bases stayed unmatched. The CDR3 runs 14 residues. The germline V gene has CDR1 SQVTM and CDR2 ANQGSEA. DNA of the CDR3: TGCAGCGTTGACGACAGGGGACTCCAAGAGACCCAGTACTTC. Translation gives CSVDDRGLQETQYF.

The J gene is TRBJ2-5, the V gene TRBV7-9; no clear D. V was clipped by 1 base and J by 1 base, with 10 bases between them. This CDR3 region has 15 residues. Germline loops: CDR1 SEHNR, CDR2 FQNEAQ (reference sequence). This CDR3 is CASSLGWTVQETQYF. DNA for the CDR3: TGTGCCAGCAGCTTAGGGTGGACGGTCCAAGAGACCCAGTACTTC.

In its sample, this clonotype was seen many times. The chain has TRBV11-3 and TRBJ1-3, with D hard to call. In germline, CDR1 is SGHNT, CDR2 YENEEA. The CDR3 is 13 amino acids. V gave up 6 bases and J gave up 2 bases, with 8 bases separating them. The CDR3 sequence: CASSSQPGNTIYF. CDR3 sequence (DNA): TGTGCCAGCAGTTCACAGCCTGGAAACACCATATATTTT.

The rearrangement links TRBV6-5 to TRBJ2-6; 8 bases are shared with TRBD1. V lost 6 bases and J lost 3; bases outside the gene matches: 7. Germline CDR1 reads MNHEY; CDR2 reads SVGAGI. The CDR3 contains 16 residues. Written as DNA, the CDR3 is TGTGCCAGCAGGTGCAGGGGGCGCGGTGGGGCCAACGTCCTGACTTTC. It translates to CASRCRGRGGANVLTF.

Remarks on this clonotype: Relative to the germline gene, one junction end is altered; a read error may explain this. This chain joins TRBV11-3 and TRBJ1-1; D unresolved. The CDR3 length is 12 residues. Germline values: CDR1 SGHNT, CDR2 YENEEA. Here the CDR3 reads CANSLESTEAFF. The CDR3 nucleotides read TGTGCCAACAGCTTAGAGTCCACTGAAGCTTTCTTT.

The J gene is TRBJ1-1, the V gene TRBV6-5; a possible D gene is TRBD1 (5 bases). The germline V gene has CDR1 MNHEY and CDR2 SVGAGI. Trimming removed 6 bases at V and 1 base at J, with 18 bases between. CDR3 length: 16 residues. CDR3 residues: CASSDLPGRGNTEAFF. The CDR3, as DNA: TGTGCCAGCAGCGACTTACCGGGACGGGGGAACACTGAAGCTTTCTTT.

This chain links TRBV29-1 with TRBJ2-5; D is perhaps TRBD1 or TRBD2 (7 bases each). V shed 2 bases and J shed 3 bases, with 13 bases lying between them. Germline assignment: CDR1 SQVTM and CDR2 ANQGSEA. The CDR3 is 14 amino acids. DNA of the CDR3: TGCAGCGTTGAATCAAGCGGGACAGAAGAGACCCAGTACTTC. Its translation is CSVESSGTEETQYF.

Notes on this clonotype: A much larger clone is a single base away; this may be a read error. The rearrangement joins TRBV4-2 to TRBJ2-3; 11 bases fit TRBD2. CDR1 LGHNA and CDR2 YNFKEQ come from the germline V gene. The CDR3 covers 16 residues. This CDR3 is CASSREVAGGPDTRYF. In DNA, the CDR3 is TGTGCCAGCAGCCGCGAAGTAGCGGGAGGGCCAGATACGCGGTATTTT.

Comments on this clonotype: A read error is possible here, since a much larger clone lies one base away. This sequence joins TRBV12-3 or TRBV12-4 and TRBJ1-1; weak D call: TRBD1 (5 bases). The CDR3 totals 14 residues. V was shortened by 9 bases and J by 7 bases, with 21 bases between the two germline ends. CDR3 region: CARSRGLSRGEAFF. The CDR3 coding sequence is TGTGCCAGAAGTAGGGGCCTTAGCCGGGGTGAAGCTTTCTTT.

Turning to this clonotype: A much larger clone differs by one base, so this may be a read error. DNA of the CDR3: TGTGCCAGCAGGGGGTACACTGAAGCTTTCTTT. This gives the protein CASRGYTEAFF. The chain couples TRBV6-2 or TRBV6-3 to TRBJ1-1; D remains unclear. CDR1 and CDR2 from the germline V gene are MNHEY and SVGEGT. Trimming pared 6 bases from V and 3 bases from J, leaving 5 bases between. The CDR3 covers 11 residues.

This clonotype was counted ten times or more. The chain is built from TRBV29-1 and TRBJ1-5; 7 bases agree with TRBD1. J gave up 2 bases and V 4 bases, and 2 bases lay outside the gene matches. Germline V gene data show CDR1 as SQVTM and CDR2 as ANQGSEA. This CDR3 is built from 13 residues. The CDR3 region is CSVGQGRNQPQHF. The CDR3 DNA sequence: TGCAGCGTTGGACAGGGTCGCAATCAGCCCCAGCATTTT. Variable domain in full (rest from reference TRBV29-1 and TRBJ1-5): SAVISQKPSRDICQRGTSLTIQCQVDSQVTMMFWYRQQPGQSLTLIATANQGSEATYESGFVIDKFPISRPNLTFSTLTVSNMSPEDSSIYLCSVGQGRNQPQHFGDGTRLSIL.

Of note for this clonotype: Its ends do not fully match the called genes, so a read error is possible. The V call is TRBV4-1, the J call TRBJ2-2; D possibly uses TRBD1 or TRBD2 (6 bases each). Germline-derived CDR1 and CDR2 are MGHRA and YSYEKL. CDR3 length equals 15 residues. CDR3 coding DNA: TGCGCCAGCAGCCAAGGACAGGAGAGGGCCGGGGGGCTGTTTTTT. This translates into CASSQGQERAGGLFF.